This TCR beta chain was documented in a study of blood T cell repertoires in COVID-19. Overall study: Italy, Spain and the United States were the sources of the convalescent and acute COVID-19 samples. In each case, the material was cDNA or gDNA derived from T cells, B-cell-depleted T cells, or PBMCs.

This CDR3 has 12 amino acids. Trimming shortened V by 0 bases and J by 6 bases, and 7 bases separated the two germline ends. Germline V gene lookup returns CDR1 SGHRS and CDR2 YFSETQ. Authors' analysis steps: It was from reference gene primer amplification that nucleated cell counts were estimated. Sequenced by immunoSEQ multiplex PCR; TCRdb stores in-frame clones only, minus some. The DNA was the basis for D and trimming; V, J and clone size are from that table. The data show 18,000 or so clones, approximately 91% seen once. V gene TRBV5-1 combines with J gene TRBJ2-7; D gene unclear. This TCR derives from a man aged 35-49 years with active COVID-19. Input material: peripheral blood. In DNA, the CDR3 is TGCGCCAGCAGCTTGGCTCCCCCCGAGCAGTACTTC. Its protein is CASSLAPPEQYF. The full variable domain, with the rest looked up from reference TRBV5-1 and TRBJ2-7, is KAGVTQTPRYLIKTRGQQVTLSCSPISGHRSVSWYQQTPGQGLQFLFEYFSETQRNKGNFPGRFSGRQFSNSRSEMNVSTLELGDSALYLCASSLAPPEQYFGPGTRLTVT.